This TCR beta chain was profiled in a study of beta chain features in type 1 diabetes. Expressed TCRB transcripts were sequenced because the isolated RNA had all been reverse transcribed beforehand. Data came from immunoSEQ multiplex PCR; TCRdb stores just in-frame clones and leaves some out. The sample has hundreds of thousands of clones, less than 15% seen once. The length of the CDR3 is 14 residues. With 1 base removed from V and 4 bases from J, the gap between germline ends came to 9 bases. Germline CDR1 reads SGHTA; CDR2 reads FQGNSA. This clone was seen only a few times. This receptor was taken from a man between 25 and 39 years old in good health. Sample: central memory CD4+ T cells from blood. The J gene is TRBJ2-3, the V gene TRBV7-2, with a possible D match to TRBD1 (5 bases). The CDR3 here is CASSLDRQSDTQYF. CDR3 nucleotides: TGTGCCAGCAGCTTAGATCGACAGTCAGATACGCAGTATTTT.